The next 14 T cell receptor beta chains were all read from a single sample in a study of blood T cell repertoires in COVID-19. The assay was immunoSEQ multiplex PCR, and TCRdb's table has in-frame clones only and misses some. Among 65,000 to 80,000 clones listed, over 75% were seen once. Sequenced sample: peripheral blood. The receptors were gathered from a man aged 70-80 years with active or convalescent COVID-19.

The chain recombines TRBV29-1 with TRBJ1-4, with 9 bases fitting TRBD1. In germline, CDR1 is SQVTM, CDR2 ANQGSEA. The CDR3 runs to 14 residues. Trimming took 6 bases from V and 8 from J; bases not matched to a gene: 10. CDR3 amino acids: CSVNPGQGDEKLFF. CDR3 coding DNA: TGCAGCGTCAACCCGGGACAGGGAGACGAAAAACTGTTTTTT.

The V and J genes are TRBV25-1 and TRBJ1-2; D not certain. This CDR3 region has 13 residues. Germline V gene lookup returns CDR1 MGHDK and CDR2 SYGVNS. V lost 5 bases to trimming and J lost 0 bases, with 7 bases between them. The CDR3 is CASSYGANYGYTF. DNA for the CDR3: TGTGCCAGCAGTTACGGAGCTAACTATGGCTACACCTTC.

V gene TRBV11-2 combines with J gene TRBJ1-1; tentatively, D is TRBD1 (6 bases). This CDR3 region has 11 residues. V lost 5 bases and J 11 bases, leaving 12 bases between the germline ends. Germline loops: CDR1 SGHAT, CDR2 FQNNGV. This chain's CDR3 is CASSPGQSAFF. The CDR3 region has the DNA TGTGCCAGCAGCCCCGGACAGTCTGCTTTCTTT.

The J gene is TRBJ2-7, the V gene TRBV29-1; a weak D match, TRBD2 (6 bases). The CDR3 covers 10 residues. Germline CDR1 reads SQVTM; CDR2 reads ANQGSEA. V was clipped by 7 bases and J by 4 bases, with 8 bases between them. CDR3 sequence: CSALAYEQYF. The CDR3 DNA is TGCAGCGCACTAGCATACGAGCAGTACTTC.

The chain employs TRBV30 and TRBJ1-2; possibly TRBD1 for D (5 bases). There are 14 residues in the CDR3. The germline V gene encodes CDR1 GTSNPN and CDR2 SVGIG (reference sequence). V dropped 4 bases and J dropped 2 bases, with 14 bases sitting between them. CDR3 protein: CAWTSNDRNYGYTF. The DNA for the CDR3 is TGTGCCTGGACTTCCAATGACAGAAACTATGGCTACACCTTC.

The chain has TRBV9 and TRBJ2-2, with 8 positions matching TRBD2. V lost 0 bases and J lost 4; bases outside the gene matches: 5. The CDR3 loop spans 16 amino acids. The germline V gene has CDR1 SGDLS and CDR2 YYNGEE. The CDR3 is CASSVGAGVGTGELFF. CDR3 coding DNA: TGTGCCAGCAGCGTAGGAGCGGGGGTTGGCACCGGGGAGCTGTTTTTT.

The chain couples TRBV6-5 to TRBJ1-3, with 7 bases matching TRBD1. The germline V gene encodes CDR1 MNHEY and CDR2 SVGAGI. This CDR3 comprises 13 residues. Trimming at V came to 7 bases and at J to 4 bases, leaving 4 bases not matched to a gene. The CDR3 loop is CASTRQGGNTIYF. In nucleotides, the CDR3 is TGTGCCAGCACCCGACAGGGAGGAAACACCATATATTTT.

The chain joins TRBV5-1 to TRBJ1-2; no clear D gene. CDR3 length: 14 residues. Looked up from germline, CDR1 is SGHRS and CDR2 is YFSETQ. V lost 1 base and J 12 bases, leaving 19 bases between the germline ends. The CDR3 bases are TGCGCCAGCAGCTTGTCAGAACTTCCCCTAGTTAACACCTTC. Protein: CASSLSELPLVNTF.

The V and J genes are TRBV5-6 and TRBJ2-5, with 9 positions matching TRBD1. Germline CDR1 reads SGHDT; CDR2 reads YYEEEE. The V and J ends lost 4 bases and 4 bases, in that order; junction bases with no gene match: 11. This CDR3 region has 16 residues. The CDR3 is CASSPGTGRVGETQYF. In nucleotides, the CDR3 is TGTGCCAGCAGCCCGGGGACAGGGCGGGTAGGAGAGACCCAGTACTTC.

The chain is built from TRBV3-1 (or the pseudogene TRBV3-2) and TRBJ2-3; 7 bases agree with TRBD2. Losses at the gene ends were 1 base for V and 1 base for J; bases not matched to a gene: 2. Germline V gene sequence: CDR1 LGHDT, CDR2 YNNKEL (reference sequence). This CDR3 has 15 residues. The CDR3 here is CASSQAAGGTDTQYF. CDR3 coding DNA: TGTGCCAGCAGCCAAGCGGCGGGGGGCACAGATACGCAGTATTTT.

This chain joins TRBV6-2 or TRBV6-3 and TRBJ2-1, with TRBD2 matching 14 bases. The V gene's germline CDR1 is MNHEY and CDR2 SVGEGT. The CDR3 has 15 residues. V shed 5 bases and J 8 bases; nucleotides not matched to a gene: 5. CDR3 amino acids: CASSPRLAGGDEQFF. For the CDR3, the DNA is TGTGCCAGCAGTCCCCGACTAGCGGGGGGGGATGAGCAGTTCTTC.

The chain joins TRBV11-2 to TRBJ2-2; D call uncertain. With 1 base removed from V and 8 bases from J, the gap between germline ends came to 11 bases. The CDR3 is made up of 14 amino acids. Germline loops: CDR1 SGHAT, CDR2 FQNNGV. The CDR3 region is CASSLAALRGELFF. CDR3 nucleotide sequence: TGTGCCAGCAGCTTAGCCGCTTTGAGGGGGGAGCTGTTTTTT. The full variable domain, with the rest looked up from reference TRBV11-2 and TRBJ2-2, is EAGVAQSPRYKIIEKRQSVAFWCNPISGHATLYWYQQILGQGPKLLIQFQNNGVVDDSQLPKDRFSAERLKGVDSTLKIQPAKLEDSAVYLCASSLAALRGELFFGEGSRLTVL.

The CDR3 protein is CASRNQGYSIYF. For the CDR3, the DNA is TGTGCCAGCAGAAACCAGGGATACTCCATATATTTT. The chain joins TRBV6-6 to TRBJ1-3; TRBD1 might be the D (5 bases). The germline CDR1 and CDR2 sequences are MNHNY and SVGAGI (reference sequence). V was cut by 6 bases and J by 11 bases, with 14 bases left in between. This CDR3 region has 12 residues.

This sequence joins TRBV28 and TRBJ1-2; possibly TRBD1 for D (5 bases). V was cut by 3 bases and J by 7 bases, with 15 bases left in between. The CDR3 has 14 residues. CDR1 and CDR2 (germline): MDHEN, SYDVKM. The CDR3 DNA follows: TGTGCCAGCAGTTTGGGGGGTAAGGCCTTTGGCTACACCTTC. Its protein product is CASSLGGKAFGYTF.